The TCR beta chain under discussion was sequenced for a study of blood T cell repertoires in COVID-19. Study-wide background: Collection of acute and convalescent COVID-19 samples took place in the United States, Italy and Spain. T cells, B-cell-depleted T cells, or PBMCs provided the cDNA or gDNA that served as material.

Per the germline V gene, CDR1 is MNHEY and CDR2 is SVGEGT. CDR3 length: 14 residues. The V segment lost 6 bases and the J segment 6 bases; nucleotides outside the gene matches: 6. TCRdb's copy holds only in-frame clones and misses some; the assay was immunoSEQ multiplex PCR. The table shows around 130,000 clones, with roughly 90% occurring only once. The chain couples TRBV6-2 or TRBV6-3 to TRBJ2-1; 9 positions match TRBD2. The receptor was isolated from a man aged 45-65 years with active COVID-19. The sequenced sample was peripheral blood. CDR3 nucleotide sequence: TGTGCCAGCAGCCCGGGACTAGCATCCAATGAGCAGTTCTTC. It encodes CASSPGLASNEQFF.